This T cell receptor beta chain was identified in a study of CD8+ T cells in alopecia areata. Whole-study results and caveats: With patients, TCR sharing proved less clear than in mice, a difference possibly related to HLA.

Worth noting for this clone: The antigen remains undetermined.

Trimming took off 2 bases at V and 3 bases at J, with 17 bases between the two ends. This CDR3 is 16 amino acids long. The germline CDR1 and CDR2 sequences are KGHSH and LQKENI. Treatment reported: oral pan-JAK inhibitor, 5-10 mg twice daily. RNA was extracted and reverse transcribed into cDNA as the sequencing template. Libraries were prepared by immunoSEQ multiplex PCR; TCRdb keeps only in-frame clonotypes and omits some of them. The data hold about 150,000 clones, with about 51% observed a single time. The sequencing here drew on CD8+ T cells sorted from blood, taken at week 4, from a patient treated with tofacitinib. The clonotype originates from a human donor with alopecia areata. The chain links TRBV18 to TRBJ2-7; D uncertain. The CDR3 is CASSPRIRGNYYEQYF. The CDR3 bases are TGTGCCAGCTCACCAAGAATTCGCGGAAATTACTACGAGCAGTACTTC.